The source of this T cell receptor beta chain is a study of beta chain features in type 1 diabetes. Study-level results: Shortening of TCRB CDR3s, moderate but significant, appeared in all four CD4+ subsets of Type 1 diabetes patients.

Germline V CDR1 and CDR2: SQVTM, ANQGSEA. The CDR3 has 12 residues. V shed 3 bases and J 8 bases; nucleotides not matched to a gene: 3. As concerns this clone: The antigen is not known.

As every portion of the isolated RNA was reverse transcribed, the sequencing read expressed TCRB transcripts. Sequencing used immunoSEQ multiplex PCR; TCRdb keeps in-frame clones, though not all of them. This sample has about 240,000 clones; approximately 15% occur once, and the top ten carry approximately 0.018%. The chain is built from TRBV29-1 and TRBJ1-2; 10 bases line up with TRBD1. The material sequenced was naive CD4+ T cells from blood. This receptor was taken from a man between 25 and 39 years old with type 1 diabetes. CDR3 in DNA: TGCAGCGTTGACGACAGGGGGCGAGGCTACACCTTC. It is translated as CSVDDRGRGYTF.